This T cell receptor (beta chain) is from a study of human thymus T cells. Thymus tissue was removed during corrective cardiac surgery. TCRdb's copy holds only in-frame clones and misses some; the assay was immunoSEQ multiplex PCR. The sample contains 86,000 or so clones, about 96% of which appear only once. The sample was thymus tissue. The TCR sequence derives from a boy in the first two years of life with a congenital heart defect but otherwise immunologically healthy.

CDR3 nucleotides: TGTGCCAGCAGTGGCCCTATGAAGATGAACACTGAAGCTTTCTTT. Protein: CASSGPMKMNTEAFF. This chain links TRBV6-1 with TRBJ1-1; D is undetermined. Between the trimmed V and J ends, which lost 4 bases and 0 bases, there was a span of 12 bases. Germline-derived CDR1 and CDR2 are MNHNS and SASEGT. The length of the CDR3 is 15 residues.